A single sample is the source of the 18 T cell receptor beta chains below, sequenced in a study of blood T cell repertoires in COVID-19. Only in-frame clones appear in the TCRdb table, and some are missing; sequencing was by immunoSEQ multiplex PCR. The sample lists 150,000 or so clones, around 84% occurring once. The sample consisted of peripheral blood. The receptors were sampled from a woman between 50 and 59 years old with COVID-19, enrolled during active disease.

CDR3 amino acids: CASSLVLAGTDTQYF. CDR3 DNA sequence: TGCGCCAGCAGCTTGGTCTTAGCGGGCACAGATACGCAGTATTTT. This chain joins TRBV5-1 and TRBJ2-3; D might be TRBD2 (6 bases). Germline V lookup: CDR1 SGHRS, CDR2 YFSETQ. The CDR3 has 15 residues. V was cut by 0 bases and J by 1 base, with 9 bases left in between.

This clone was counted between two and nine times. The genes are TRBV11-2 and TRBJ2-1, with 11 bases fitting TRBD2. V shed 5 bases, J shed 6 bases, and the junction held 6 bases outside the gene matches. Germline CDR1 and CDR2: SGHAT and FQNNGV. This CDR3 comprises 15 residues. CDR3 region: CASSRIAGGGNEQFF. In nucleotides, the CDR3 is TGTGCCAGCAGCCGTATAGCGGGGGGGGGCAATGAGCAGTTCTTC.

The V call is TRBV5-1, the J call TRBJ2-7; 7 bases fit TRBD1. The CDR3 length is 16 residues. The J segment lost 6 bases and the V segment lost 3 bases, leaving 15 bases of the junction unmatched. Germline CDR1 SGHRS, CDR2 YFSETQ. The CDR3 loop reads CASSSRGIGGEPEQYF. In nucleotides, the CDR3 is TGCGCCAGCAGCTCGAGGGGGATAGGGGGCGAGCCCGAGCAGTACTTC.

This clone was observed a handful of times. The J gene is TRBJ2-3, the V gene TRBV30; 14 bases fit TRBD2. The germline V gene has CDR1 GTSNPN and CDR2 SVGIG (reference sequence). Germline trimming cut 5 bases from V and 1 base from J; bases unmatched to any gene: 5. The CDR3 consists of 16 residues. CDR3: CAWGLAGGVGTDTQYF. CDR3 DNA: TGTGCCTGGGGACTAGCGGGGGGTGTGGGCACAGATACGCAGTATTTT.

CDR3 sequence (DNA): TGTGCCAGCAGCTTAGCGCGAGACTTAAAGCGGAATAATTCACCCCTCCACTTT. This translates into CASSLARDLKRNNSPLHF. The chain combines TRBV7-2 with TRBJ1-6; D is ambiguous. CDR1 SGHTA and CDR2 FQGNSA come from the germline V gene. Trimming stripped 0 bases from V and 5 bases from J, with 17 bases between. The CDR3 consists of 18 residues.

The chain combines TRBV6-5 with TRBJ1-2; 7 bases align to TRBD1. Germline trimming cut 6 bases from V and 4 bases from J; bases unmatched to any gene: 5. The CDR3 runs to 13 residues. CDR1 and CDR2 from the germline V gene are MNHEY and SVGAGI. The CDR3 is CASRPGQSYGYTF. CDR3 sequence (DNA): TGTGCCAGCAGACCGGGACAGTCCTATGGCTACACCTTC.

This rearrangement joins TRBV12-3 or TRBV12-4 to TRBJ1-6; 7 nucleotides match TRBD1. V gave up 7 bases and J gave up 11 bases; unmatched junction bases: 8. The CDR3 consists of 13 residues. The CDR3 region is CASTDSQGAPLHF. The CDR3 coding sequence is TGTGCCAGCACCGACTCGCAGGGGGCACCCCTCCACTTT.

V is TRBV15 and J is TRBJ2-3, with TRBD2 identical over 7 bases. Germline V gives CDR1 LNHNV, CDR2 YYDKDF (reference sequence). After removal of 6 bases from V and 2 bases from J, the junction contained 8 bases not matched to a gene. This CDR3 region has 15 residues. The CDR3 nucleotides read TGTGCCACCAGGGGGGGGGACTACCCCACAGATACGCAGTATTTT. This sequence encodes CATRGGDYPTDTQYF.

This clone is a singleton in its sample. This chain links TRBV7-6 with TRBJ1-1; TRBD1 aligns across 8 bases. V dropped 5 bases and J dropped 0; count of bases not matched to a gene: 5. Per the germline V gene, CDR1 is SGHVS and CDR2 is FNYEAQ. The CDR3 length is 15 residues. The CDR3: CASSATGAMNTEAFF. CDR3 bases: TGTGCCAGCAGCGCGACAGGGGCAATGAACACTGAAGCTTTCTTT. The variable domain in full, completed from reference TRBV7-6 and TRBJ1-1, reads GAGVSQSPRYKVTKRGQDVALRCDPISGHVSLYWYRQALGQGPEFLTYFNYEAQQDKSGLPNDRFSAERPEGSISTLTIQRTEQRDSAMYRCASSATGAMNTEAFFGQGTRLTVV.

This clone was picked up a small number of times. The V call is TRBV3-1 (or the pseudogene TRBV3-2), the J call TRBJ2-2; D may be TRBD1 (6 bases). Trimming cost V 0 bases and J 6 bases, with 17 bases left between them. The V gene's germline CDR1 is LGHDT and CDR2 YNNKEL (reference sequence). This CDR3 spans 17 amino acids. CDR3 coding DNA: TGTGCCAGCAGCCAAGATCGGTGGGTACAGGGACCCGGGGAGCTGTTTTTT. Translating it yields CASSQDRWVQGPGELFF.

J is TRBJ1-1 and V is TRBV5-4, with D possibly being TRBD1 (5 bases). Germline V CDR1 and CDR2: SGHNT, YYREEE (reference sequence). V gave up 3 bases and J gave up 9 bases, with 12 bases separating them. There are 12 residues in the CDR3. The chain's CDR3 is CASSSRARQAFF. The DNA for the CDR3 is TGTGCCAGCAGCTCCAGGGCTCGACAAGCTTTCTTT.

The CDR3 loop is CTSSPGDRNETQYF. The DNA of the CDR3 is TGCACCAGCAGCCCCGGGGACAGGAACGAGACCCAGTACTTC. The chain uses TRBV1 and TRBJ2-5; whether TRBD1, the table's D call, matches the DNA was not checked. TRBV1 is an annotated pseudogene. The CDR3 is made up of 14 amino acids.

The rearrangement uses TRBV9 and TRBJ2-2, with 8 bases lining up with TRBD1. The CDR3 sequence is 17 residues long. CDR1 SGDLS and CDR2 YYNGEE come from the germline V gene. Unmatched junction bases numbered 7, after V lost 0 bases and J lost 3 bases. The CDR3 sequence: CASSVGVGQGDTGELFF. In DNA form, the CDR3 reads TGTGCCAGCAGCGTAGGAGTCGGACAGGGCGACACCGGGGAGCTGTTTTTT. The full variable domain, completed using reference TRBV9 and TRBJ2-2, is DSGVTQTPKHLITATGQRVTLRCSPRSGDLSVYWYQQSLDQGLQFLIQYYNGEERAKGNILERFSAQQFPDLHSELNLSSLELGDSALYFCASSVGVGQGDTGELFFGEGSRLTVL.

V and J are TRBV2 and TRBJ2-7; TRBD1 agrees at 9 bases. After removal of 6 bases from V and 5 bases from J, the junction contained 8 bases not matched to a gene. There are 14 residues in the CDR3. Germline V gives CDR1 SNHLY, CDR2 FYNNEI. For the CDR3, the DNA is TGTGCCAGCAGCGAACAGGGGGCGCGGGACGAGCAGTACTTC. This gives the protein CASSEQGARDEQYF.

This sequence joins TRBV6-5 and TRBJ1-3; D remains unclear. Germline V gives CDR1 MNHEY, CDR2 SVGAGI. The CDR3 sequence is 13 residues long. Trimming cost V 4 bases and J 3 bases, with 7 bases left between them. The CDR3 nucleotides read TGTGCCAGCAGTTGGGCAAGTGGAAACACCATATATTTT. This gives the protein CASSWASGNTIYF.

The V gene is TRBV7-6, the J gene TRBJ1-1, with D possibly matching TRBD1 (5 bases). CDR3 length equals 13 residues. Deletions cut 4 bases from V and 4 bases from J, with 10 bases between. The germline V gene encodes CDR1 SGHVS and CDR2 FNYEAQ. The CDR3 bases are TGTGCCAGCAGCTCCCTCGGGGGCACTGAAGCTTTCTTT. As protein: CASSSLGGTEAFF.

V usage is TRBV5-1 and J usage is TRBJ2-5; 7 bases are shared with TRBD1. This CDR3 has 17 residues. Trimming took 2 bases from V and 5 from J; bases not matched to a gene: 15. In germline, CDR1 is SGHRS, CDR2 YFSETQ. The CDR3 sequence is CASSFAPETGMGETQYF. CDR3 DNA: TGCGCCAGCAGCTTCGCCCCCGAGACAGGGATGGGGGAGACCCAGTACTTC.

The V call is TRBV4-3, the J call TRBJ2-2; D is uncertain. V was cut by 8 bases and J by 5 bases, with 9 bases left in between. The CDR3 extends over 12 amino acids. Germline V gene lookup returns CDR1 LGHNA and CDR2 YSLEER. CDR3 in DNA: TGCGCCAGCGGTCTAGGAACCGGGGAGCTGTTTTTT. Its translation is CASGLGTGELFF.